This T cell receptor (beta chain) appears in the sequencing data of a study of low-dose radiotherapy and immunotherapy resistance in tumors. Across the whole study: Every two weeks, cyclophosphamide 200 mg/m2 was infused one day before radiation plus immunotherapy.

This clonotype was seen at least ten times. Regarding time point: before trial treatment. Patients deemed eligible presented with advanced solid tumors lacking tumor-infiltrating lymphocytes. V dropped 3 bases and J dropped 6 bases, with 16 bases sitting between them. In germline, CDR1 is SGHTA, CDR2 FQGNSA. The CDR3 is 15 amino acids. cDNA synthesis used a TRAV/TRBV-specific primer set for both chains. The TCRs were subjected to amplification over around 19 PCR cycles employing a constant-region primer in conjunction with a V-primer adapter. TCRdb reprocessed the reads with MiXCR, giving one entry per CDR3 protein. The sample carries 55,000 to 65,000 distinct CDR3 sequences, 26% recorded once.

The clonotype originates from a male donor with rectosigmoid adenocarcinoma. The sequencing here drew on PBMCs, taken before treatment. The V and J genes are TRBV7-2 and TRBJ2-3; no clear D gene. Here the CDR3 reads CASSLERLKSDTQYF. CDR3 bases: TGTGCCAGCAGCTTGGAAAGGCTTAAATCGGATACGCAGTATTTT. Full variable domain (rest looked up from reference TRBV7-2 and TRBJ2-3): GAGVSQSPSNKVTEKGKDVELRCDPISGHTALYWYRQSLGQGLEFLIYFQGNSAPDKSGLPSDRFSAERTGGSVSTLTIQRTQQEDSAVYLCASSLERLKSDTQYFGPGTRLTVL.